The next 7 T cell receptor beta chains were all read from a single sample in a study of blood T cell repertoires in COVID-19. The repertoire was sequenced with immunoSEQ multiplex PCR; TCRdb's copy has only in-frame clones and lacks some. The data show about 230,000 clones, 80% to 90% seen once. Sample: peripheral blood. Receptor source: a woman aged 35 to 49 who had recovered from COVID-19.

The rearrangement links TRBV2 to TRBJ2-7; 10 positions match TRBD1. Trimming removed 6 bases from V and 3 bases from J; junction bases left unmatched: 8. The CDR3 spans 15 residues. Germline CDR1 reads SNHLY; CDR2 reads FYNNEI. The DNA for the CDR3 is TGTGCCAGCAGGCGGACAGGGGGGGGTAACTACGAGCAGTACTTC. This gives the protein CASRRTGGGNYEQYF.

V is TRBV19 and J is TRBJ1-2, with D uncertain. Looked up from germline, CDR1 is LNHDA and CDR2 is SQIVND (reference sequence). The CDR3 is made up of 13 amino acids. Trimming took 2 bases from V and 5 from J, leaving 9 bases between them. DNA of the CDR3: TGTGCCAGTAGTATATTTATCGGGTATGGCTACACCTTC. This codes for CASSIFIGYGYTF.

Of note for this clone: An end of the junction differs from the germline gene, which may be a read error. The V call is TRBV7-7, the J call TRBJ2-5; 8 nucleotides agree with TRBD2. Germline V CDR1 and CDR2: SSHAT, FNYEAQ (reference sequence). The CDR3 is made up of 13 amino acids. The CDR3 is CASSLGGGETQYF. In nucleotides, the CDR3 is TGTGCTAGCAGCTTAGGCGGGGGGGAGACCCAGTACTTC.

About this clone itself: This specimen includes other DNA sequences encoding the same CDR3. CDR3 sequence: CASSSGQGYTEAFF. The DNA of the CDR3 is TGTGCCAGCAGTTCGGGACAGGGGTACACTGAAGCTTTCTTT. This chain links TRBV6-2 or TRBV6-3 with TRBJ1-1, with TRBD1 matching 10 bases. Trimming at V came to 4 bases and at J to 3 bases, leaving 2 bases not matched to a gene. The CDR3 is 14 residues long. The germline CDR1 and CDR2 sequences are MNHEY and SVGEGT.

V usage is TRBV30 and J usage is TRBJ1-6, with D possibly matching TRBD1 (6 bases). Trimming took off 3 bases at V and 8 bases at J, with 14 bases between the two ends. The CDR3 contains 14 residues. CDR1 and CDR2 from the germline V gene are GTSNPN and SVGIG (reference sequence). CDR3 loop: CAWSSTGTYSPLHF. DNA for the CDR3: TGTGCCTGGAGCTCCACAGGGACGTATTCACCCCTCCACTTT.

This clone was detected only a few times. V gene TRBV25-1 combines with J gene TRBJ1-6, with D perhaps matching TRBD1 (6 bases). Germline loops: CDR1 MGHDK, CDR2 SYGVNS. Trimming cost V 6 bases and J 5 bases, with 11 bases left between them. This CDR3 comprises 14 residues. DNA of the CDR3: TGTGCCAGCAGGAGAACAGGGAATAATTCACCCCTCCACTTT. Protein sequence: CASRRTGNNSPLHF.

The chain uses TRBV2 and TRBJ1-1; a possible D gene is TRBD1 (5 bases). Germline assignment: CDR1 SNHLY and CDR2 FYNNEI. Trimming stripped 2 bases from V and 11 bases from J, with 15 bases between. The CDR3 totals 13 residues. Written as DNA, the CDR3 is TGTGCCAGCAGTGAACTAGGGGATCGTCCGGCTTTCTTT. This translates into CASSELGDRPAFF.